The 21 T cell receptor beta chains presented below share a single source sample, sequenced in a study of persistence of HIV-infected CD4 T cells. Sequencing used immunoSEQ version 4 in survey mode. TCRdb's copy holds only in-frame clones and misses some; the assay was immunoSEQ multiplex PCR. The sample consists of about 43,000 clones, approximately 78% of them appearing once. These receptors have no identified antigens. Cells were stimulated with overlapping HIV-1 Gag 15-mer peptides. Sorted nonresponding memory CD4+ T cells were CD40L-negative, CD69-negative, CD45RO-high. The sequences come from CD4+ T cells sorted from PBMCs after approximately 19-hour stimulation, collected from a patient who received antiretroviral therapy. All receptors come from an adult man with HIV who was CMV-seropositive.

The CDR3 protein is CARSFKWGGPGQPQHF. CDR3 in DNA: TGTGCCAGAAGCTTTAAGTGGGGGGGGCCGGGGCAGCCCCAGCATTTT. V gene TRBV7-5 combines with J gene TRBJ1-5. TRBV7-5 is reported as a pseudogene. The CDR3 sequence is 16 residues long.

The chain uses TRBV19 and TRBJ2-1; D remains ambiguous. CDR3 length: 13 residues. CDR1 and CDR2 from the germline V gene are LNHDA and SQIVND (reference sequence). V lost 4 bases and J 10 bases, leaving 14 bases between the germline ends. CDR3: CASSRGPATEQFF. CDR3 DNA: TGTGCCAGTAGTAGAGGACCAGCGACGGAGCAGTTCTTC.

The chain carries TRBV18 and TRBJ1-4, with D possibly matching TRBD1 (6 bases). There are 15 residues in the CDR3. CDR1 is KGHSH and CDR2 is LQKENI in the germline V gene. V gave up 6 bases and J gave up 0 bases, with 11 bases separating them. CDR3 in amino acids: CASSLNRATNEKLFF. DNA for the CDR3: TGTGCCAGCTCTCTTAACAGGGCAACTAATGAAAAACTGTTTTTT.

This chain uses TRBV6-5 with TRBJ1-1; D gene uncertain. V dropped 3 bases and J dropped 2 bases, with 10 bases sitting between them. The CDR3 consists of 14 residues. Germline-derived CDR1 and CDR2 are MNHEY and SVGAGI. CDR3: CASSYIGTNTEAFF. The DNA for the CDR3 is TGTGCCAGCAGTTATATCGGCACCAACACTGAAGCTTTCTTT.

V usage is TRBV30 and J usage is TRBJ1-5; 10 bases match TRBD1. CDR1 is GTSNPN and CDR2 is SVGIG in the germline V gene (reference sequence). Germline trimming cut 2 bases from V and 2 bases from J; bases unmatched to any gene: 9. The CDR3 loop spans 17 amino acids. The CDR3 here is CAWSPGTGVLGNQPQHF. CDR3 bases: TGTGCCTGGAGTCCCGGGACAGGGGTTCTGGGCAATCAGCCCCAGCATTTT.

This clone was seen a few times. The chain has TRBV5-6 and TRBJ1-3; D not certain. V shed 1 base and J shed 0 bases, with 11 bases lying between them. Germline V gives CDR1 SGHDT, CDR2 YYEEEE. The CDR3 runs to 16 residues. CDR3 loop: CASSLRQVISGNTIYF. CDR3 DNA: TGTGCCAGCAGCTTGCGGCAGGTTATCTCTGGAAACACCATATATTTT.

The rearrangement links TRBV30 to TRBJ1-1, with TRBD1 matching 9 bases. Germline CDR1 and CDR2: GTSNPN and SVGIG (reference sequence). The CDR3 is 14 amino acids. Germline trimming cut 3 bases from V and 0 bases from J; bases unmatched to any gene: 2. CDR3 in amino acids: CAWSRDRVNTEAFF. The CDR3 coding sequence is TGTGCCTGGAGCCGGGACAGGGTGAACACTGAAGCTTTCTTT. The whole variable domain, filled in from reference TRBV30 and TRBJ1-1, reads SQTIHQWPATLVQPVGSPLSLECTVEGTSNPNLYWYRQAAGRGLQLLFYSVGIGQISSEVPQNLSASRPQDRQFILSSKKLLLSDSGFYLCAWSRDRVNTEAFFGQGTRLTVV.

The V call is TRBV9, the J call TRBJ2-3; TRBD2 matches at 10 bases. This CDR3 region has 18 residues. CDR1 SGDLS and CDR2 YYNGEE come from the germline V gene. Germline trimming cut 0 bases from V and 0 bases from J; bases unmatched to any gene: 7. The CDR3 loop is CASSVASGSTPSTDTQYF. The CDR3 DNA reads as TGTGCCAGCAGCGTAGCTAGCGGGAGCACGCCTAGCACAGATACGCAGTATTTT.

This rearrangement joins TRBV10-3 to TRBJ2-2; 8 bases agree with TRBD2. Per the germline V gene, CDR1 is ENHRY and CDR2 is SYGVKD. V was clipped by 10 bases and J by 1 base; unmatched bases: 5. CDR3 length equals 14 residues. CDR3 in amino acids: CATGGGENTGELFF. CDR3 nucleotides: TGTGCCACCGGGGGGGGAGAGAACACCGGGGAGCTGTTTTTT.

This clone was found a few times. In nucleotides, the CDR3 is TGTGCCAGCACCCAGAAAGGACTAGCGGTCTTACGTGAGCAGTTCTTC. Its translation is CASTQKGLAVLREQFF. This chain joins TRBV28 and TRBJ2-1; 10 bases are shared with TRBD2. Germline loops: CDR1 MDHEN, CDR2 SYDVKM. The junction had 15 bases not matched to a gene; V was cut back by 7 bases and J by 9 bases. The CDR3 spans 16 residues.

The gene calls are TRBV10-3 and TRBJ1-3; no reliable D call. CDR1 and CDR2 from the germline V gene are ENHRY and SYGVKD. The CDR3 is 15 amino acids. Trimming took off 0 bases at V and 0 bases at J, with 6 bases between the two ends. The chain's CDR3 is CAISESTRSGNTIYF. The CDR3 DNA reads as TGTGCCATCAGTGAGTCGACGCGCTCTGGAAACACCATATATTTT.

The chain couples TRBV10-3 to TRBJ2-3; the match to TRBD2 covers 7 bases. The J segment lost 3 bases and the V segment lost 10 bases, leaving 4 bases of the junction unmatched. The V gene's germline CDR1 is ENHRY and CDR2 SYGVKD. The length of the CDR3 is 12 residues. In DNA, the CDR3 is TGTGCCACGTACGGGGGGACAGATACGCAGTATTTT. Translation: CATYGGTDTQYF.

The rearrangement joins TRBV3-1 (or the pseudogene TRBV3-2) to TRBJ2-1; no reliable D call. The germline V gene encodes CDR1 LGHDT and CDR2 YNNKEL (reference sequence). The length of the CDR3 is 15 residues. V gave up 1 base and J gave up 7 bases, with 14 bases separating them. The CDR3, as DNA: TGTGCCAGCAGCCAAGCCTTGAGGCGAACTAATGAGCAGTTCTTC. As protein: CASSQALRRTNEQFF.

V and J are TRBV7-9 and TRBJ2-3; 7 positions agree with TRBD2. V trimming: 2 bases; J trimming: 0 bases; junction bases outside the gene matches: 5. The CDR3 is 16 residues long. Per the germline V gene, CDR1 is SEHNR and CDR2 is FQNEAQ (reference sequence). The CDR3 DNA reads as TGTGCCAGCAGCTTACGAACTAGCGTTAGCACAGATACGCAGTATTTT. Translating it yields CASSLRTSVSTDTQYF. Drawing the rest from reference TRBV7-9 and TRBJ2-3, the complete variable domain is DTGVSQNPRHKITKRGQNVTFRCDPISEHNRLYWYRQTLGQGPEFLTYFQNEAQLEKSRLLSDRFSAERPKGSFSTLEIQRTEQGDSAMYLCASSLRTSVSTDTQYFGPGTRLTVL.

The rearrangement links TRBV28 to TRBJ1-1; 7 bases agree with TRBD1. Trimming at V came to 8 bases and at J to 1 base, leaving 10 bases not matched to a gene. The CDR3 length is 15 residues. Germline CDR1 is MDHEN and CDR2 is SYDVKM. CDR3 in amino acids: CASGRTGTANTEAFF. Here the CDR3 DNA reads TGTGCCAGCGGCAGAACCGGGACAGCGAACACTGAAGCTTTCTTT.

The J gene is TRBJ2-1, the V gene TRBV7-2; D ambiguous. The CDR3 is 15 residues long. Per the germline V gene, CDR1 is SGHTA and CDR2 is FQGNSA. Deletions cut 5 bases from V and 6 bases from J, with 17 bases between. CDR3 bases: TGTGCCAGCAGCCCTCGGACCTCAACGGGCAATGAGCAGTTCTTC. This translates into CASSPRTSTGNEQFF. Full variable domain (outside the CDR3, taken from reference TRBV7-2 and TRBJ2-1): GAGVSQSPSNKVTEKGKDVELRCDPISGHTALYWYRQSLGQGLEFLIYFQGNSAPDKSGLPSDRFSAERTGGSVSTLTIQRTQQEDSAVYLCASSPRTSTGNEQFFGPGTRLTVL.

The rearrangement links TRBV10-2 to TRBJ1-1, with D unresolved. This CDR3 region has 13 residues. Germline assignment: CDR1 WSHSY and CDR2 SAAADI. Trimming cost V 9 bases and J 1 base, with 12 bases left between them. This CDR3 reads CASRRGENTEAFF. The CDR3 DNA sequence: TGCGCCAGTAGACGGGGAGAGAACACTGAAGCTTTCTTT.

The genes are TRBV4-1 and TRBJ1-4; TRBD1 matches at 9 bases. This CDR3 is built from 16 residues. V gave up 2 bases and J gave up 7 bases; unmatched junction bases: 8. Germline V gene sequence: CDR1 MGHRA, CDR2 YSYEKL. CDR3 region: CASSQFPGQGSEKLFF. In nucleotides, the CDR3 is TGCGCCAGCAGCCAATTTCCAGGACAGGGGTCTGAAAAACTGTTTTTT.

The chain uses TRBV7-3 and TRBJ2-2; D might be TRBD1 (6 bases). Trimming pared 2 bases from V and 6 bases from J, leaving 10 bases between. The CDR3 contains 14 residues. Germline CDR1 reads SGHTA; CDR2 reads FQGTGA. The CDR3 region is CASSLLSGAGELFF. CDR3 bases: TGTGCCAGCAGCTTATTATCAGGGGCCGGGGAGCTGTTTTTT.

The J gene is TRBJ1-1, the V gene TRBV7-2; D remains unclear. V lost 5 bases and J lost 2, with 12 bases in between. The CDR3 contains 14 residues. CDR1 is SGHTA, CDR2 FQGNSA, per germline. The CDR3 spells CASSPFQSNTEAFF. In DNA, the CDR3 is TGTGCCAGCAGCCCCTTTCAGAGTAACACTGAAGCTTTCTTT.

This chain links TRBV5-1 with TRBJ2-4, with D possibly matching TRBD1 (5 bases). Germline V lookup: CDR1 SGHRS, CDR2 YFSETQ. V was trimmed by 2 bases and J by 0 bases, leaving 12 bases between them. The CDR3 is made up of 16 amino acids. The CDR3 DNA reads as TGCGCCAGCAGCTTTGGACAAAATCTAGCCAAAAACATTCAGTACTTC. Residues: CASSFGQNLAKNIQYF.